This TCR beta chain stems from a study of blood T cell repertoires in COVID-19. For the study at large: Samples came from the United States, Italy and Spain, spanning acute and convalescent COVID-19. Nucleic acid was either cDNA or gDNA, and it came from T cells, B-cell-depleted T cells, or PBMCs.

TCRdb's copy holds only in-frame clones and misses some; the assay was immunoSEQ multiplex PCR. The data contain 240,000 or so clones, around 80% of them singletons. CDR1 and CDR2 from the germline V gene are SGHNT and YENEEA. This CDR3 is built from 15 residues. V dropped 5 bases and J dropped 4; count of bases not matched to a gene: 3. This TCR was sampled from a woman between 18 and 29 years old with acute or convalescent COVID-19. Sequenced sample: peripheral blood. The rearrangement joins TRBV11-3 to TRBJ2-3; the match to TRBD2 covers 13 bases. CDR3: CASSRTSGRADTQYF. DNA of the CDR3: TGTGCCAGCAGCCGAACTAGCGGGAGGGCAGATACGCAGTATTTT.